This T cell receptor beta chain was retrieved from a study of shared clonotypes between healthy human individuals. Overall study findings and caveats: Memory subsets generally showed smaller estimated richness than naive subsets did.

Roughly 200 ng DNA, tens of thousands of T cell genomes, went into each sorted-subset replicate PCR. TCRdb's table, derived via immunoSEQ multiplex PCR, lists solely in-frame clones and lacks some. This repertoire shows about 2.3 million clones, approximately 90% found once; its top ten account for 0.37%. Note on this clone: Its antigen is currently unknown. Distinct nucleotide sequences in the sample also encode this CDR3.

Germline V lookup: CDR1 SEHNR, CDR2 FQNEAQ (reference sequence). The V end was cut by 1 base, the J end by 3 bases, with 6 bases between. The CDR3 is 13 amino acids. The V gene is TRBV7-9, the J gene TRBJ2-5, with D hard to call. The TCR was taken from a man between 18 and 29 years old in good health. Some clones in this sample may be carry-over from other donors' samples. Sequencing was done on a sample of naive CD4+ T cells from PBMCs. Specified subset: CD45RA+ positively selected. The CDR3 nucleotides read TGTGCCAGCAGCTTAGGTGGGGAAGAGACCCAGTACTTC. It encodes CASSLGGEETQYF.